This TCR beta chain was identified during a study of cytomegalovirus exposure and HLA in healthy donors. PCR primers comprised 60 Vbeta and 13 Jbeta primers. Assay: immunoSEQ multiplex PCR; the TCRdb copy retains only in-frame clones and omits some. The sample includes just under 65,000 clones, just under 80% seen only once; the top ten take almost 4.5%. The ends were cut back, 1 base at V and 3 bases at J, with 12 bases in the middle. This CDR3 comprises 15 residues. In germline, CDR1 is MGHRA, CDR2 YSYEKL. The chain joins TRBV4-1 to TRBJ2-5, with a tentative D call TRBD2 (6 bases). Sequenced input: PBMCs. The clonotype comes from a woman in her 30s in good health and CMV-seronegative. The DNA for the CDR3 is TGCGCCAGCAGCCAAGGCAGGAGGGCGAAAGAGACCCAGTACTTC. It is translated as CASSQGRRAKETQYF.